These 5 T cell receptor beta chains came from one sample sequenced in a study of blood T cell repertoires in COVID-19. Assay: immunoSEQ multiplex PCR; the TCRdb copy retains only in-frame clones and omits some. The table shows around 240,000 clones, with 75% to 90% occurring only once. The material sequenced was peripheral blood. The receptors shown here come from a woman aged 25 to 45 who had recovered from COVID-19.

V is TRBV4-1 and J is TRBJ2-1; D possibly corresponds to TRBD1 (5 bases). Germline V CDR1 and CDR2: MGHRA, YSYEKL. Trimming removed 4 bases from V and 8 bases from J, with 18 bases in between. There are 15 residues in the CDR3. The CDR3 coding sequence is TGCGCCAGCAGCCTTAGTTTCCCCAGGGTACATGAGCAGTTCTTC. Translated, it gives CASSLSFPRVHEQFF.

The chain joins TRBV9 to TRBJ2-3, with 8 nucleotides matching TRBD2. CDR3 length equals 15 residues. V shed 5 bases, J shed 4 bases, and the junction held 9 bases outside the gene matches. Germline CDR1 SGDLS, CDR2 YYNGEE. CDR3 sequence: CASSGAGGLPDTQYF. DNA of the CDR3: TGTGCCAGCAGTGGGGCGGGGGGCCTTCCAGATACGCAGTATTTT.

The V gene is TRBV14, the J gene TRBJ2-2, with 8 nucleotides matching TRBD2. The length of the CDR3 is 14 residues. Germline V gene data show CDR1 as SGHDN and CDR2 as FVKESK. Unmatched junction bases numbered 4, after V lost 3 bases and J lost 7 bases. The CDR3 coding sequence is TGTGCCAGCAGCCAGACTAGCGTGGTCGGGGAGCTGTTTTTT. Encoded protein: CASSQTSVVGELFF. Full variable domain (outside the CDR3, taken from reference TRBV14 and TRBJ2-2): EAGVTQFPSHSVIEKGQTVTLRCDPISGHDNLYWYRRVMGKEIKFLLHFVKESKQDESGMPNNRFLAERTGGTYSTLKVQPAELEDSGVYFCASSQTSVVGELFFGEGSRLTVL.

V usage is TRBV30 and J usage is TRBJ1-2; TRBD1 matches 8 bases. V dropped 5 bases and J dropped 4; count of bases not matched to a gene: 6. Germline V gives CDR1 GTSNPN, CDR2 SVGIG (reference sequence). This CDR3 region has 13 residues. This chain's CDR3 is CAWDRTGIYGYTF. The CDR3 DNA sequence: TGTGCCTGGGACAGGACAGGGATCTATGGCTACACCTTC.

This clone was seen only a few times. The V and J genes are TRBV7-2 and TRBJ2-1, with TRBD2 identical over 9 bases. The CDR3 contains 15 residues. Germline CDR1 reads SGHTA; CDR2 reads FQGNSA. Trimming at V came to 4 bases and at J to 4 bases, leaving 5 bases not matched to a gene. As DNA, the CDR3 is TGTGCCAGCAGCTCGTTAGCGGGGGCATACAATGAGCAGTTCTTC. Protein: CASSSLAGAYNEQFF. The full variable domain, rest sourced from reference TRBV7-2 and TRBJ2-1, is GAGVSQSPSNKVTEKGKDVELRCDPISGHTALYWYRQSLGQGLEFLIYFQGNSAPDKSGLPSDRFSAERTGGSVSTLTIQRTQQEDSAVYLCASSSLAGAYNEQFFGPGTRLTVL.